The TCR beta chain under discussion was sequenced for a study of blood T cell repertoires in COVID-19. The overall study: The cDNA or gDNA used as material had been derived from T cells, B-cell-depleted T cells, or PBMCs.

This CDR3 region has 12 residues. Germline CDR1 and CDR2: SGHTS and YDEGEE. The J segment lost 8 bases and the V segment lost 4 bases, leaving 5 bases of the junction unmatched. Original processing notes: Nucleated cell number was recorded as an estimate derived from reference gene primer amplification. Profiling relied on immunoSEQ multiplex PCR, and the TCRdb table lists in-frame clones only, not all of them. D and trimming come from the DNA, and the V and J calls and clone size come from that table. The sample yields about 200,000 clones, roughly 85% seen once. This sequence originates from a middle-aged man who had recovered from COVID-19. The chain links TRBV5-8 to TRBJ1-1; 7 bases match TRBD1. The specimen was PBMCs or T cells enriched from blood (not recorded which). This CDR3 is CASSVRGPEAFF. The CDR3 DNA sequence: TGTGCCAGCAGCGTGAGGGGGCCGGAAGCTTTCTTT. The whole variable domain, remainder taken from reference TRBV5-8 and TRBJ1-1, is EAGVTQSPTHLIKTRGQQATLRCSPISGHTSVYWYQQALGLGLQFLLWYDEGEERNRGNFPPRFSGRQFPNYSSELNVNALELEDSALYLCASSVRGPEAFFGQGTRLTVV.